The 11 T cell receptor beta chains below all came from one sample that was sequenced in a study of tissue T cells after allogeneic stem cell transplantation. Time point described: mouse harvest day 7 after allogeneic transplant. Mouse grafts combined 10^7 T-cell-depleted bone marrow cells with 10^6 splenic CD5+ T cells. This table comes from immunoSEQ multiplex PCR, and its TCRdb copy is limited to in-frame clones, with some not included. Found here are some 2,200 clones, roughly 55% of them singletons; the top ten hold roughly 26%. Sample: spleen. Every receptor here comes from a female BALB/c mouse given C57BL/6 T cells with graft-versus-host disease after an allogeneic hematopoietic cell transplant.

To note about this clone: Gene names and germline match the mouse. The observed sequence ends 1 residue before the CDR3 terminus, with the missing tail filled in from the germline J gene. This chain joins TRBV12-1 and TRBJ2-7; 13 bases line up with TRBD2. Per germline, CDR1 SGHSN and CDR2 HYEKVE. The ends lost 0 bases at V and 5 bases at J; junction bases unmatched: 3. The CDR3 totals 15 residues. The DNA read from the CDR3 is TGTGCCAGCTCTCTCCCTGGGACTGGGGGGGATGAACAGTAC. Its protein product is CASSLPGTGGDEQY. The entire CDR3 is CASSLPGTGGDEQYF.

With respect to this clone: Mouse names are used for the genes. From the germline J gene comes the end of the CDR3, since the read stops 1 residue before it. The chain has TRBV19 and TRBJ1-6, with unresolved D. TRBJ1-6 is flagged as an ORF with uncertain function. Trimming cost V 1 base and J 5 bases, with 4 bases left between them. From germline, CDR1 is FNHDT and CDR2 SITEND (reference sequence). The CDR3 is 13 residues long. This CDR3 is CASSIRDNSPLYF. The sequenced part of the CDR3 DNA is TGTGCCAGCAGTATAAGGGATAATTCGCCCCTCTAC.

This clone is labeled as large. The gene symbols are mouse symbols. The read terminates 1 residue ahead of where the CDR3 ends, so the germline J gene completes it. The V call is TRBV13-1, the J call TRBJ2-5; D is possibly TRBD2 (6 bases). The V gene's germline CDR1 is NSHNY and CDR2 SYGAGN. The V gene lost 0 bases and the J gene lost 6 bases, with 14 bases spanning the gap. The CDR3 spans 15 residues. The CDR3 DNA, read in part, is TGTGCCAGCAGTGATGCCCCTGGGGCCGGGGACACCCAGTAC. It is translated as CASSDAPGAGDTQY. The whole CDR3 reads CASSDAPGAGDTQYF.

Of note for this clone: Gene names are the mouse ones. The read stops 1 residue short of the end of the CDR3; the missing end is completed from the germline J gene. The chain carries TRBV1 and TRBJ1-1; the D gene is possibly TRBD1 (6 bases). The V and J ends lost 3 bases and 0 bases respectively, with 11 bases between them. CDR3 length equals 15 residues. Germline CDR1 is NSQYPW and CDR2 is LRSPGD (reference sequence). The part of the CDR3 DNA that was read is TGCACCTGCAGTGCGAGGGGGGGGGCAAACACAGAAGTCTTC. Translating gives CTCSARGGANTEVF. The CDR3 in full is CTCSARGGANTEVFF.

On this clone itself: Any gene name here is a mouse gene name. Read sequence stops 1 residue before the CDR3 end, and the germline J gene provides the missing end. This sequence joins TRBV16 and TRBJ1-1; TRBD1 is a possible D gene (5 bases). Germline CDR1 SGHSA, CDR2 FRNQAP. The CDR3 extends over 11 amino acids. Trimming removed 5 bases from V and 6 bases from J, with 7 bases in between. The DNA read from the CDR3 is TGTGCAAGCAGCCCAGGGCCAGAAGTCTTC. Its protein is CASSPGPEVF. The full CDR3 is CASSPGPEVFF.

In its sample, this clone was seen a few times. Gene names and germline refer to mouse. The read terminates 1 residue ahead of where the CDR3 ends, so the germline J gene completes it. This chain joins TRBV23 and TRBJ2-7; the table gives TRBD2 as D, unverified against the DNA. The CDR3 consists of 14 residues. Germline V lookup: CDR1 KGHTA, CDR2 FQNQQP. CDR3 DNA (partial): TGCTCCAGCAGTCAGGGACTGGGGGTCTATGAACAGTAC. Translated: CSSSQGLGVYEQY. In full, the CDR3 is CSSSQGLGVYEQYF.

As for this clone: Gene names and germline match the mouse. The read halts 1 residue ahead of the CDR3 end, with the missing end drawn from the germline J gene. The chain recombines TRBV15 with TRBJ2-5, with D hard to call. Germline V gene lookup returns CDR1 SGHND and CDR2 FRSKSL. The CDR3 is 11 residues long. Trimming shortened V by 5 bases and J by 6 bases, and 6 bases separated the two germline ends. CDR3 sequence reads: CASSPVDTQYF. The sequenced CDR3 bases are TGTGCCAGCAGTCCCGTGGACACCCAGTAC.

Comment on this clone: These gene names are mouse names. Read sequence stops 1 residue before the CDR3 end, and the germline J gene provides the missing end. This chain connects TRBV16 to TRBJ1-1; D possibly corresponds to TRBD1 (5 bases). The CDR3 has 15 amino acids. CDR1 SGHSA and CDR2 FRNQAP come from the germline V gene. Trimming shortened V by 0 bases and J by 0 bases, and 8 bases separated the two germline ends. The sequenced part of the CDR3 DNA is TGTGCAAGCAGCTTAGATCAAGGGGCAAACACAGAAGTCTTC. This translates into CASSLDQGANTEVF. In full, the CDR3 is CASSLDQGANTEVFF. Drawing the rest from reference TRBV16 and TRBJ1-1, the complete variable domain is NAGVIQTPRHKVTGKGQEATLWCEPISGHSAVFWYRQTIVQGLEFLTYFRNQAPIDDSGMPKERFSAQMPNQSHSTLKIQSTQPQDSAVYLCASSLDQGANTEVFFGKGTRLTVV.

Comments on this clone: Genes and germline come from the mouse. The CDR3 end falls 1 residue outside the read, so it is completed with the germline J gene. This sequence joins TRBV4 and TRBJ2-4, with 9 nucleotides matching TRBD2. Looked up from germline, CDR1 is LGHDT and CDR2 is YNNKQL (reference sequence). The CDR3 runs to 14 residues. The V gene end was trimmed by 5 bases and the J gene end by 5 bases; junction bases not matched to a gene: 5. The CDR3 loop reads CASSPGTGTNTLYF. The sequenced CDR3 bases are TGTGCCAGCAGCCCCGGGACTGGGACAAACACCTTGTAC. Full variable domain (remainder filled in from reference TRBV4 and TRBJ2-4): ETAVFQTPNYHVTQVGNEVSFNCKQTLGHDTMYWYKQDSKKLLKIMFSYNNKQLIVNETVPRRFSPQSSDKAHLNLRIKSVEPEDSAVYLCASSPGTGTNTLYFGAGTRLSVL.

Comments on this clone: The germline and genes are mouse ones. Read data end 1 residue before the CDR3 end; the end is taken from the germline J gene. V gene TRBV23 combines with J gene TRBJ1-3. The germline V gene has CDR1 KGHTA and CDR2 FQNQQP. The CDR3 consists of 13 residues. Here the CDR3 reads CSSRGNSGNTLYF. The DNA read from the CDR3 is TGCTCCAGCAGGGGGAATTCTGGAAATACGCTCTAT.

This clone came up a few times. These gene names are mouse names. The part of the CDR3 DNA that was read is TGTGCTAGCAGTTACAGGGGGAAAAACACCTTGTAC. It translates to CASSYRGKNTLY. The CDR3 in full is CASSYRGKNTLYF. The chain employs TRBV17 and TRBJ2-4; 8 bases match TRBD1. Read sequence stops 1 residue before the CDR3 end, and the germline J gene provides the missing end. CDR1 and CDR2 (germline): MNHDT, YYDKIL. This CDR3 is built from 13 residues. Trimming cost V 5 bases and J 4 bases; bases outside gene matches: 2. The full variable domain, completed using reference TRBV17 and TRBJ2-4, is DTTVKQNPRYKLARVGKPVNLICSQTMNHDTMYWYQKKPNQAPKLLLFYYDKILNREADTFEKFQSSRPNNSFCSLYIGSAGLEYSAMYLCASSYRGKNTLYFGAGTRLSVL.